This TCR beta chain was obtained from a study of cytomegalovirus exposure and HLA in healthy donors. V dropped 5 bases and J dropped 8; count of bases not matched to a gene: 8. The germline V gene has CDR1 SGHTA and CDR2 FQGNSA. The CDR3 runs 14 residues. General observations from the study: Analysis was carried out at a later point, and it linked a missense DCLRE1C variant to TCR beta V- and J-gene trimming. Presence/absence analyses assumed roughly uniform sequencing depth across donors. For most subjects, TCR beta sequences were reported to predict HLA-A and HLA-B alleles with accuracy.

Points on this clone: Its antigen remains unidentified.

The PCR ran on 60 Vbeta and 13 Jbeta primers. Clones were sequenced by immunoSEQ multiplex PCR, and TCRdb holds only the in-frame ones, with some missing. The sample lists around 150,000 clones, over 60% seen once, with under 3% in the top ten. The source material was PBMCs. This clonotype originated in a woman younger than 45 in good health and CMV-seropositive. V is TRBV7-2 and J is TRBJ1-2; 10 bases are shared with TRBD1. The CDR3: CASSPGTGDMGYTF. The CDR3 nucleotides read TGTGCCAGCAGCCCCGGGACAGGGGATATGGGCTACACCTTC.